The 8 T cell receptor beta chains below come from one sample, sequenced in a study of blood T cell repertoires in COVID-19. The method was immunoSEQ multiplex PCR; TCRdb's version includes in-frame clones alone and lacks a portion of them. The sample has 100,000 to 150,000 clones; about 70% are singletons. The material sequenced was peripheral blood. Receptors originate from a woman aged 70-85 years with acute or convalescent COVID-19.

The rearrangement joins TRBV10-3 to TRBJ1-2; 9 nucleotides line up with TRBD1. The CDR3 is 14 residues long. The germline gives CDR1 ENHRY, CDR2 SYGVKD. V lost 0 bases, J lost 8 bases, and 4 bases stayed unmatched. Here the CDR3 reads CAISESGTGRGYTF. Here the CDR3 DNA reads TGTGCCATCAGTGAGTCCGGGACAGGGAGAGGCTACACCTTC.

V usage is TRBV27 and J usage is TRBJ2-7; possible D gene TRBD1, 5 bases. V was cut by 5 bases and J by 3 bases, with 14 bases left in between. This CDR3 region has 14 residues. CDR1 and CDR2 (germline): MNHEY, SMNVEV (reference sequence). The CDR3 coding sequence is TGTGCCAGCAGTCGACTGACAGAGAGCTACGAGCAGTACTTC. It is translated as CASSRLTESYEQYF.

The V gene is TRBV30, the J gene TRBJ1-1, with 10 nucleotides matching TRBD1. Germline assignment: CDR1 GTSNPN and CDR2 SVGIG (reference sequence). This CDR3 comprises 16 residues. The J segment lost 7 bases and the V segment lost 2 bases, leaving 13 bases of the junction unmatched. This CDR3 is CAWSPRPGQGLYEAFF. Here the CDR3 DNA reads TGTGCCTGGAGTCCAAGACCGGGACAGGGGCTCTATGAAGCTTTCTTT.

The chain links TRBV6-2 or TRBV6-3 to TRBJ2-7; a possible D gene is TRBD2 (5 bases). CDR1 is MNHEY and CDR2 is SVGEGT in the germline V gene. This CDR3 is built from 11 residues. Deletions cut 2 bases from V and 8 bases from J, with 7 bases between. CDR3 loop: CASSYGSQQYF. CDR3 DNA: TGTGCCAGCAGTTACGGGAGTCAGCAGTACTTC.

J is TRBJ2-7 and V is TRBV6-5, with 9 bases lining up with TRBD1. Germline CDR1 MNHEY, CDR2 SVGAGI. J gave up 7 bases and V 5 bases, and 12 bases lay outside the gene matches. The CDR3 totals 15 residues. The CDR3 is CASSQLRDRVGEQYF. The CDR3, as DNA: TGTGCCAGCAGTCAACTCCGGGACAGGGTTGGGGAGCAGTACTTC.

V usage is TRBV6-5 and J usage is TRBJ2-2; 7 bases match TRBD1. Per germline, CDR1 MNHEY and CDR2 SVGAGI. The J segment lost 10 bases and the V segment lost 5 bases, leaving 13 bases of the junction unmatched. The CDR3 sequence is 15 residues long. The CDR3: CASSQQGSAHAELFF. The CDR3 DNA is TGTGCCAGCAGTCAACAGGGGAGCGCCCATGCGGAGCTGTTTTTT.

Judged by abundance, this clone is medium-sized (0.01 to 0.1%). This rearrangement joins TRBV4-2 to TRBJ2-7; TRBD2 aligns across 10 bases. CDR3 length: 15 residues. CDR1 is LGHNA and CDR2 is YNFKEQ in the germline V gene. V shed 1 base, J shed 7 bases, and the junction held 7 bases outside the gene matches. The DNA for the CDR3 is TGTGCCAGCAGCCAAGTACTAGCGGGGTTTGGTGAGCAGTACTTC. Its protein product is CASSQVLAGFGEQYF.

The V call is TRBV28, the J call TRBJ2-1; D may be TRBD2 (6 bases). V was pared by 6 bases and J by 5 bases, with 17 bases between. In germline, CDR1 is MDHEN, CDR2 SYDVKM. The CDR3 runs 15 residues. CDR3: CASRMGGRRDNEQFF. CDR3 sequence (DNA): TGTGCCAGCAGGATGGGGGGTCGGAGGGACAATGAGCAGTTCTTC.